This T cell receptor (beta chain) was captured in a study of T cells in Graves' hyperthyroidism and ophthalmopathy. Notes on the study in general: Peripheral blood also featured most of the thyroid clonotypes expanded above 0.001.

RNA transcripts yielded amplified TCR beta CDR3 regions. First-round RT-PCR targeting the TCR CDR3 was performed with the HTBI primer set. TCRdb re-analysed the multiplex PCR reads in MiXCR, keeping a single row per CDR3 protein. The table lists 350,000 to 400,000 distinct CDR3 sequences, 19% of them singletons, with 3% to 4% in the top ten. This clonotype was found many times. Its antigen is currently unknown. In patients aged 18 to 65, hyperthyroidism was newly diagnosed, with duration under 2 months. Clinical symptoms, serum thyroxine and TRAb, thyroid ultrasound and orbital computed tomography were used for the diagnoses. The CDR3 length is 13 residues. Trimming cost V 6 bases and J 6 bases, with 11 bases left between them. Germline V gives CDR1 SNHLY, CDR2 FYNNEI.

Sequenced input: blood. The source of this sequence is a woman younger than 30 with Graves' hyperthyroidism. The gene calls are TRBV2 and TRBJ2-2, with D perhaps being TRBD1 or TRBD2 (5 bases each). CDR3 amino acids: CASRDTRAGELFF. The CDR3 DNA is TGTGCCAGCAGGGACACTAGAGCCGGGGAGCTGTTTTTT.